Reported below is one T cell receptor beta chain. The target of this receptor is not known. The input lacks base qualities; no much larger clone sits a single base away. Using the deep immunoSEQ assay, multiplex PCR amplified TCR CDR3 regions from genomic DNA. Extracted genomic DNA from each cell subset was distributed evenly across all wells of several immunoSEQ 96-well plates, and each plate was treated as a replicate. For sorted subsets, approximately 210 ng genomic DNA, equal to 25,000 to 35,000 T cell genomes, was loaded into each replicate PCR. Purified libraries were quantified with a Qubit 3.0 fluorometer, sized on a Bioanalyzer 2100, and re-quantified with the KAPA Library Quantification kit. Every immunoSEQ 96-well plate was sequenced on a separate single-read 150-cycle Illumina NextSeq 550 flow cell. The study's processing was this. Because only junctional sequences without quality scores were contained in the immunoSEQ output, filtering matching that applied to full-length reads could not be performed. Sequences were annotated with PyIR, a Python wrapper for IgBLAST v1.9, using IMGT germline references to assign V/J genes and CDR3. Reads were filtered out if the reads had weak V/J assignments (E-value above 1e-6), no CDR3, stop codons, out-of-frame junctions, or ambiguous translated residues. V3J clonotypes were defined as sequences sharing an identical inferred V gene, J gene, and CDR3 amino acid sequence. To compute the percentage overlap between repertoires, the number of shared unique clonotypes was divided by the size of the smaller repertoire. Three approaches were used to assess repertoire richness: RTK rarefaction, the Chao1 estimator, and Recon v2.1 estimates of unobserved clonotypes. Generation probabilities were computed with OLGA for all TCRbeta clonotypes obtained by the gDNA method from several donors. TCRdb's version of the immuneACCESS table is confined to in-frame rearrangements and falls short of the full clone set. An unresolved V gene accounts for under half of the shortfall where checked; the remainder is of unknown origin. That table is the source of V, J and clone size, and D and trimming were worked out from the DNA. In all, the sample holds about 2.3 million clones, and 85% to 95% of those were seen once. Of the sample, about 0.36% is held by the ten largest clones.

This entry is derived from a study of shared clonotypes between healthy human individuals (TCRdb year 2020). For context, the study as a whole: Three men and a couple of women, aged 18 to 49 years, made up the cohort. The study deeply sequenced blood TCR repertoires of 5 or 6 healthy adults to estimate repertoire size and the extent of clonotype sharing between individuals. Leukapheresis yielded between about 0.94 and 9 billion PBMCs per donor. For each donor, three plates each were used for CD4 naive and CD4 memory, two plates were used for CD8 naive, and one plate was used for CD8 memory. Libraries were prepared and TCR repertoires were sequenced by different laboratories using diverse techniques, in order to increase sequencing depth and limit assay-specific biases.

Here is what the overall study found, with its caveats: Even with the large sequencing depth, rarefaction of the sorted-subset datasets indicated that sequencing was incomplete. Pairwise subsampling indicated that sequencing depth was expected to affect the degree of clonotype sharing among donors. About 4.5% of naive CD4, 3% to 4% of naive CD8, approximately 2% of memory CD4, and more than 0.35% of memory CD8 clonotypes were shared across a few donors. Higher generation probabilities were observed for clonotypes shared by all four sorted-subset donors than for non-shared clonotypes. Estimated clonotype richness was generally larger for naive than for memory subsets. Sampling was restricted to blood, and TCR repertoires in tissues likely differ from the TCR repertoires found in blood. Because the study included a small number of donors, the genetic and exposure-history diversity represented was limited.

The donors were healthy, HIV-negative adults with no recently reported acute infections or vaccinations. All donors were Caucasian adults living in Nashville, Tennessee, USA. CD4+ T cells were enriched through magnetic negative selection, after which naive cells were positively selected on CD45RA and the remaining negative fraction served as the memory subset. After blood collection by leukapheresis, PBMCs were isolated using Ficoll-Histopaque density gradient centrifugation and then cryopreserved in the vapor phase of liquid nitrogen. Analytical flow cytometry was used to check the purity and quantity of every magnetically sorted T cell population. Each sorted fraction had its genomic DNA isolated and then quantified by UV absorbance on a Nanodrop 2000c. Per the germline V gene, KGHSH is the CDR1 and LQKENI is the CDR2. Including the terminal cysteine and phenylalanine, the CDR3 comprises 15 residues. CDR3 DNA is the only sequence kept; it has 45 bases, read in frame from the first base. V and J lose 3 bases and 0 bases, and a span of 6 bases separates them.

This clonotype originated in a young man in good health. Some clones in this sample may be carry-over from other donors' samples. Specimen: naive CD4+ T cells from PBMCs. Per the publication, the cell subset or site label means: CD45RA+ positively selected. The sequence links TRBV18 to TRBJ1-6; there is no confident call for the D gene. The CDR3 loop reads CASSPLSSYNSPLHF. The bases are TGTGCCAGCTCACCCTTAAGCTCCTATAATTCACCCCTCCACTTT.